The 22 T cell receptor beta chains below all came from one sample that was sequenced in a study of T cell responses to AZD1222 COVID-19 vaccine. Here immunoSEQ multiplex PCR was the method, and the copy in TCRdb shows in-frame clones only, minus some. The table shows over 150,000 clones, with approximately 90% occurring only once. The sequencing here drew on peripheral blood, taken on day 0 of AZD1222 vaccination. These TCRs come from an adult in good health.

The V and J genes are TRBV7-5 and TRBJ2-2; the DNA was not compared with TRBD1, the D call given in the table. TRBV7-5 is described as a pseudogene. The CDR3 extends over 20 amino acids. This CDR3 reads CARSLGPYRGPRFFTGELFF. The CDR3 DNA reads as TGTGCCAGAAGCTTAGGCCCTTACAGGGGGCCGAGATTCTTCACCGGGGAGCTGTTTTTT.

The chain carries TRBV19 and TRBJ2-5; D gene unclear. The CDR3 totals 12 residues. From germline, CDR1 is LNHDA and CDR2 SQIVND (reference sequence). Trimming removed 6 bases at V and 0 bases at J, with 5 bases between. CDR3 loop: CASRGNQETQYF. CDR3 bases: TGTGCCAGTAGGGGGAACCAAGAGACCCAGTACTTC.

The rearrangement links TRBV4-2 to TRBJ2-7, with 10 nucleotides matching TRBD1. Germline CDR1 is LGHNA and CDR2 is YNFKEQ. Germline trimming cut 1 base from V and 7 bases from J; bases unmatched to any gene: 4. This CDR3 has 14 residues. The CDR3 sequence is CASSQGTGGWEQYF. CDR3 sequence (DNA): TGTGCCAGCAGCCAAGGGACAGGGGGTTGGGAGCAGTACTTC.

The CDR3 region is CAISEPTASNYGYTF. CDR3 DNA sequence: TGTGCCATCAGCGAACCTACAGCGTCTAACTATGGCTACACCTTC. The chain carries TRBV10-3 and TRBJ1-2; D remains unclear. Looked up from germline, CDR1 is ENHRY and CDR2 is SYGVKD. The germline V and J ends were trimmed by 6 bases and 0 bases, with 14 bases remaining between them. The CDR3 consists of 15 residues.

This chain joins TRBV11-3 and TRBJ2-3; TRBD2 might be the D (5 bases). V dropped 8 bases and J dropped 2 bases, with 11 bases sitting between them. The CDR3 has 13 amino acids. Per germline, CDR1 SGHNT and CDR2 YENEEA. The CDR3 region is CASSEVDTDTQYF. The DNA of the CDR3 is TGTGCCAGCTCGGAGGTGGACACAGATACGCAGTATTTT.

The DNA for the CDR3 is TGTGCCAGCAGCTTACAGGGGGGCGGAATCAACAATGAGCAGTTCTTC. Amino acid sequence: CASSLQGGGINNEQFF. This chain joins TRBV7-2 and TRBJ2-1; D might be TRBD1 (7 bases). Trimming stripped 2 bases from V and 5 bases from J, with 16 bases between. Germline V gene data show CDR1 as SGHTA and CDR2 as FQGNSA. The CDR3 sequence is 16 residues long.

J is TRBJ1-2 and V is TRBV3-1 (or the pseudogene TRBV3-2); D perhaps matches TRBD1 (5 bases). The V gene lost 0 bases and the J gene lost 8 bases, with 10 bases spanning the gap. Germline loops: CDR1 LGHDT, CDR2 YNNKEL (reference sequence). The CDR3 has 13 residues. The CDR3 region is CASSQEGGLGYTF. The CDR3 DNA sequence: TGTGCCAGCAGCCAAGAGGGGGGACTAGGCTACACCTTC.

The chain joins TRBV5-6 to TRBJ1-1; D remains ambiguous. Trimming took 5 bases from V and 5 from J, leaving 13 bases between them. The germline V gene has CDR1 SGHDT and CDR2 YYEEEE. The CDR3 runs 13 residues. CDR3 nucleotides: TGTGCCAGCAGTTCTACCGGACGGACTGAAGCTTTCTTT. As protein: CASSSTGRTEAFF.

This clone is a singleton in its sample. J is TRBJ1-5 and V is TRBV6-2 or TRBV6-3; no firm D call. The CDR3 has 16 residues. The ends were cut back, 4 bases at V and 1 base at J, with 14 bases in the middle. CDR1 is MNHEY and CDR2 is SVGEGT in the germline V gene. The CDR3 region is CASSWPVGLSNQPQHF. CDR3 bases: TGTGCCAGCAGTTGGCCTGTAGGGTTAAGCAATCAGCCCCAGCATTTT.

V is TRBV27 and J is TRBJ2-2, with D unresolved. Germline CDR1 and CDR2: MNHEY and SMNVEV (reference sequence). This CDR3 has 12 amino acids. V was cut by 5 bases and J by 2 bases, with 3 bases left in between. Here the CDR3 reads CASSLNTGELFF. CDR3 DNA: TGTGCCAGCAGTCTAAACACCGGGGAGCTGTTTTTT.

The chain couples TRBV6-2 or TRBV6-3 to TRBJ1-5; D gene ambiguous. Between the trimmed V and J ends, which lost 0 bases and 9 bases, there was a span of 15 bases. The germline CDR1 and CDR2 sequences are MNHEY and SVGEGT. This CDR3 is built from 15 residues. In DNA form, the CDR3 reads TGTGCCAGCAGTTACTCGGGAGTGAATCCCCGGCCCCAGCATTTT. Amino acids: CASSYSGVNPRPQHF.

The rearrangement joins TRBV7-9 to TRBJ1-5; D unclear. The CDR3 contains 13 residues. The ends were cut back, 1 base at V and 6 bases at J, with 7 bases in the middle. The V gene's germline CDR1 is SEHNR and CDR2 FQNEAQ (reference sequence). The CDR3 nucleotides read TGTGCCAGCAGCTTAGGGATTCGTCAGCCCCAGCATTTT. Its translation is CASSLGIRQPQHF.

This chain joins TRBV2 and TRBJ2-2; 10 positions agree with TRBD1. CDR3 length: 14 amino acids. Germline-derived CDR1 and CDR2 are SNHLY and FYNNEI. V lost 6 bases and J lost 4; bases outside the gene matches: 2. The CDR3 here is CASRRDRGTGELFF. The DNA for the CDR3 is TGTGCCAGCAGACGGGACAGGGGCACCGGGGAGCTGTTTTTT. Full variable domain (remainder filled in from reference TRBV2 and TRBJ2-2): EPEVTQTPSHQVTQMGQEVILRCVPISNHLYFYWYRQILGQKVEFLVSFYNNEISEKSEIFDDQFSVERPDGSNFTLKIRSTKLEDSAMYFCASRRDRGTGELFFGEGSRLTVL.

This chain uses TRBV6-5 with TRBJ1-5; D is possibly TRBD1 (6 bases). V lost 7 bases and J 2 bases, leaving 15 bases between the germline ends. Germline lookup yields CDR1 MNHEY and CDR2 SVGAGI. The CDR3 extends over 15 amino acids. The chain's CDR3 is CASNLRQAGNQPQHF. The CDR3 bases are TGTGCCAGCAACCTTCGACAGGCGGGCAATCAGCCCCAGCATTTT.

This clone was detected only a few times. The chain couples TRBV7-2 to TRBJ2-6; D gene uncertain. Germline CDR1 SGHTA, CDR2 FQGNSA. The CDR3 consists of 15 residues. V lost 1 base and J lost 0, with 4 bases in between. The CDR3 nucleotides read TGTGCCAGCAGCTTAGTTCCCTCTGGGGCCAACGTCCTGACTTTC. Amino acid sequence: CASSLVPSGANVLTF.

The chain employs TRBV10-3 and TRBJ1-2; TRBD1 matches 8 bases. J gave up 3 bases and V 2 bases, and 5 bases lay outside the gene matches. In germline, CDR1 is ENHRY, CDR2 SYGVKD. This CDR3 spans 15 amino acids. CDR3 bases: TGTGCCATCAGTGAGCCCGTGACAGGGGACTATGGCTACACCTTC. Translated: CAISEPVTGDYGYTF.

V and J are TRBV7-3 and TRBJ2-3; D is possibly TRBD1 (6 bases). This CDR3 spans 14 amino acids. Looked up from germline, CDR1 is SGHTA and CDR2 is FQGTGA. Between the trimmed V and J ends, which lost 5 bases and 0 bases, there was a span of 9 bases. The CDR3 here is CASSPQGSTDTQYF. The CDR3 coding sequence is TGTGCCAGCAGCCCACAGGGAAGCACAGATACGCAGTATTTT.

The J gene is TRBJ1-6, the V gene TRBV5-4, with 7 bases identical to TRBD1. Germline V gives CDR1 SGHNT, CDR2 YYREEE (reference sequence). With V trimmed by 0 bases and J by 5 bases, 2 bases remained unmatched. CDR3 length: 15 amino acids. The CDR3 region has the DNA TGTGCCAGCAGCTTGGAGGGGGCTCATAATTCACCCCTCCACTTT. This encodes CASSLEGAHNSPLHF.

J is TRBJ1-6 and V is TRBV6-5; D ambiguous. The V and J ends lost 0 bases and 5 bases respectively, with 8 bases between them. This CDR3 spans 15 amino acids. Germline loops: CDR1 MNHEY, CDR2 SVGAGI. Written as DNA, the CDR3 is TGTGCCAGCAGTTACTCAGGAAAAGATAATTCACCCCTCCACTTT. Translation gives CASSYSGKDNSPLHF.

The chain uses TRBV12-3 or TRBV12-4 and TRBJ1-2, with 7 bases matching TRBD1. Trimming removed 7 bases from V and 8 bases from J; junction bases left unmatched: 10. The CDR3 contains 13 residues. The CDR3 is CASTLDRVEGYTF. The CDR3 DNA reads as TGTGCCAGCACCCTCGACAGGGTGGAGGGCTACACCTTC.

The rearrangement joins TRBV5-1 to TRBJ2-2, with D tentatively TRBD2 (5 bases). CDR1 and CDR2 (germline): SGHRS, YFSETQ. The germline V and J ends were trimmed by 6 bases and 6 bases, with 12 bases remaining between them. There are 13 residues in the CDR3. This CDR3 is CASTGDGAGELFF. The CDR3 DNA follows: TGCGCCAGCACAGGTGACGGGGCCGGGGAGCTGTTTTTT.

The chain has TRBV7-2 and TRBJ1-4; D unclear. Trimming removed 1 base at V and 4 bases at J, with 7 bases between. The CDR3 is made up of 14 amino acids. Germline values: CDR1 SGHTA, CDR2 FQGNSA. The CDR3 nucleotides are TGTGCCAGCAGCTTAGAAGGGAGTAATGAAAAACTGTTTTTT. Amino acids: CASSLEGSNEKLFF.